The 13 T cell receptor beta chains in this list originate from one sample, sequenced in a study of CD8 T cells in ankylosing spondylitis. General study results and limits: About 8 highly homologous variants formed a TCR beta motif that appeared characteristic of ankylosing spondylitis blood.

No antigens are known for them. TCRdb re-called the 5' RACE reads through MiXCR, storing one row per CDR3 protein. The data hold about 540,000 distinct CDR3 sequences, with about an eighth observed a single time. Sequenced material: blood, either unsorted or a sorted T cell fraction (not recorded which). Source of these receptors: a male donor with ankylosing spondylitis.

In DNA, the CDR3 is TGTGCCAGCACCCCGTGGGGGTATAGCAATCAGCCCCAGCATTTT. Its protein is CASTPWGYSNQPQHF. J is TRBJ1-5 and V is TRBV28; a weak D match, TRBD1 (5 bases). This CDR3 has 15 amino acids. V was trimmed by 7 bases and J by 0 bases, leaving 13 bases between them. From germline, CDR1 is MDHEN and CDR2 SYDVKM.

This sequence joins TRBV20-1 and TRBJ1-3; D may be TRBD1 (5 bases). Germline V CDR1 and CDR2: DFQATT, SNEGSKA (reference sequence). CDR3 length: 13 residues. The germline V and J ends were trimmed by 6 bases and 4 bases, with 13 bases remaining between them. The CDR3 region is CSARSGTGNTIYF. The CDR3 nucleotides are TGCAGTGCCCGATCAGGGACCGGAAACACCATATATTTT.

A few counts support this clonotype. The chain has TRBV10-3 and TRBJ2-2, with 10 bases identical to TRBD2. The length of the CDR3 is 15 residues. Germline trimming cut 5 bases from V and 6 bases from J; bases unmatched to any gene: 6. Germline values: CDR1 ENHRY, CDR2 SYGVKD. For the CDR3, the DNA is TGTGCCATCAGTCCGGGACTAGCGACTTCCGGGGAGCTGTTTTTT. Its protein product is CAISPGLATSGELFF.

This clonotype was found a few times. The CDR3 sequence: CSVGGGSLWNTEAFF. The CDR3 nucleotides read TGCAGCGTTGGAGGGGGGTCTCTCTGGAACACTGAAGCTTTCTTT. The J gene is TRBJ1-1, the V gene TRBV29-1; maybe TRBD1 (6 bases). V was cut by 4 bases and J by 1 base, with 16 bases left in between. This CDR3 contains 15 residues. The germline V gene has CDR1 SQVTM and CDR2 ANQGSEA.

This clonotype was detected a few times. The J gene is TRBJ1-1, the V gene TRBV5-1; perhaps TRBD1 as D (6 bases). From germline, CDR1 is SGHRS and CDR2 YFSETQ. Trimming removed 4 bases from V and 5 bases from J, with 15 bases in between. The CDR3 loop spans 14 amino acids. The CDR3 here is CASSPMSRGTEAFF. The CDR3 DNA sequence: TGCGCCAGCAGCCCCATGTCAAGGGGGACTGAAGCTTTCTTT.

The CDR3 here is CASSEVITSGTDTQYF. The CDR3 DNA reads TGTGCCAGCAGTGAAGTCATAACTAGCGGCACAGATACGCAGTATTTT. This chain uses TRBV2 with TRBJ2-3; 7 bases match TRBD2. Trimming removed 1 base from V and 1 base from J; junction bases left unmatched: 5. Looked up from germline, CDR1 is SNHLY and CDR2 is FYNNEI. The CDR3 loop spans 16 amino acids.

The gene calls are TRBV28 and TRBJ2-5; 8 bases fit TRBD1. Per the germline V gene, CDR1 is MDHEN and CDR2 is SYDVKM. This CDR3 contains 16 residues. J was trimmed by 5 bases and V by 5 bases; bases with no gene match: 13. The CDR3 spells CASSAREQGGPETQYF. The CDR3 DNA follows: TGTGCCAGCAGTGCCCGGGAACAGGGGGGCCCGGAGACCCAGTACTTC.

This clonotype was picked up a small number of times. The chain joins TRBV12-5 to TRBJ1-2, with D unresolved. The V gene lost 1 base and the J gene lost 7 bases, with 4 bases spanning the gap. The CDR3 is made up of 11 amino acids. The germline V gene has CDR1 LGHNT and CDR2 FRNRAP. The CDR3 sequence: CASGLGGGYTF. CDR3 in DNA: TGTGCTAGTGGTTTGGGAGGTGGCTACACCTTC.

There are a few counts of this clonotype. The chain employs TRBV14 and TRBJ2-1, with TRBD1 as a possible D gene (8 bases). Germline V gives CDR1 SGHDN, CDR2 FVKESK. V lost 0 bases and J lost 5, with 20 bases in between. The CDR3 spans 18 residues. The CDR3 DNA sequence: TGTGCCAGCAGCCAAGATAGCACCCGAACAGGGGGGGACAATGAGCAGTTCTTC. Residues: CASSQDSTRTGGDNEQFF.

This clonotype came up many times. V is TRBV12-3 or TRBV12-4 and J is TRBJ2-1; maybe TRBD2 (5 bases). Between the trimmed V and J ends, which lost 6 bases and 6 bases, there was a span of 9 bases. This CDR3 region has 12 residues. This CDR3 is CASRKAVNEQFF. The CDR3 DNA follows: TGTGCCAGCAGGAAAGCGGTCAATGAGCAGTTCTTC.

This clonotype has more than one count but fewer than ten. CDR3 sequence: CSAIAGQGRMGQETQYF. The DNA for the CDR3 is TGCAGTGCTATAGCGGGACAGGGGAGAATGGGGCAAGAGACCCAGTACTTC. This sequence joins TRBV20-1 and TRBJ2-5; 10 bases match TRBD1. Germline V CDR1 and CDR2: DFQATT, SNEGSKA (reference sequence). Trimming took 4 bases from V and 2 from J; bases not matched to a gene: 13. This CDR3 region has 17 residues.

The gene calls are TRBV20-1 and TRBJ1-4; TRBD1 agrees at 9 bases. The germline V gene has CDR1 DFQATT and CDR2 SNEGSKA (reference sequence). The CDR3 is 13 residues long. The CDR3 region is CIIPGQGDEKLFF. CDR3 sequence (DNA): TGCATTATTCCGGGACAGGGAGATGAAAAACTGTTTTTT.

The J gene is TRBJ2-7, the V gene TRBV12-3 or TRBV12-4; D unresolved. This CDR3 is built from 13 residues. Deletions cut 6 bases from V and 2 bases from J, with 11 bases between. The DNA for the CDR3 is TGTGCCAGCAGCAATAGTGGACCCTACGAGCAGTACGTC. The encoded protein is CASSNSGPYEQYV.